This T cell receptor beta chain comes out of a study of metastatic and nonmetastatic thyroid tumors (dated by TCRdb to about 2020). With regard to the full study: Repertoires were compared across peripheral blood and tumor or nodule tissue samples from malignant and benign thyroid patients.

V has 3 bases trimmed and J has 2 bases trimmed; junction bases matching no gene number 13. CDR1 is given as LGHNA and CDR2 as YSLEER, both from the germline V gene. The CDR3, from cysteine to phenylalanine, totals 19 residues. Only the CDR3 part of the read is kept: 57 bases, read in frame from the first base. The research as a whole found: In both blood and tumor samples, malignant tumors were reported to have significantly higher TCR beta diversity than benign nodules.

None of the patients had been given any treatment before thyroid surgery. Patient clinical samples collected from about 2011 to 2018 were retrospectively analysed using T-cell receptor beta sequencing. Library creation used PCR. The instrument given in TCRdb is Illumina HiSeq 4000. High-throughput sequencing was used to profile the TCR beta-chain CDR3 region of every patient. From the authors' description of their analysis: A classifier to discriminate distant-metastatic papillary thyroid cancer patients was built from CDR3 differences across clinicopathological groups. Repertoire diversity was assessed with the Shannon index, and tumor-blood repertoire similarity with the Morisita-Horn index. Using fastp trimming at Q25 and MiXCR clonotype assembly, TCRdb reanalyzed the public sequencing data and kept in-frame beta chains. The V and J calls follow TCRdb's processing rather than the paper's. The sample table lists 15,000 to 20,000 clones, 25% to 30% of them with a count of one. In total, the top ten clones hold roughly 15% of the sample.

This clone has ten or more counts. Its antigen is not yet known. Nothing much larger sits one base from this clone, and base qualities are not available. The sequence was collected from a female donor with papillary thyroid cancer or a benign thyroid nodule (not recorded which). Some clones in this sample may be carry-over from other donors' samples. What was sequenced was tumor tissue. The sequence joins TRBV4-3 to TRBJ2-3, and 11 bases in between align with TRBD2. CDR3 reads: CASSHPGLAASRDTDTQYF. The nucleotide sequence reads as follows: TGCGCCAGCAGCCATCCGGGACTAGCGGCCTCCCGAGACACAGATACGCAGTATTTT.